A selection of T cell receptor beta chains follows, all from one sample in a study of graft-versus-host responses after intestinal transplantation. This table comes from immunoSEQ multiplex PCR, and its TCRdb copy is limited to in-frame clones, with some not included. This table has 40,000 or so clones, around four fifths appearing once. This specimen was PBMCs, taken 1070 days after transplant. Receptor source: a human patient who received an intestinal transplant, so some T cells may come from the graft donor. CDR3s include the opening cysteine and the closing phenylalanine or tryptophan. The D gene is left open where the match is weak. A clone size is listed for some rows: how often the clone was seen (once, few, many), or a class if it is expanded.

V gene,J gene,D gene,clone size,CDR3 DNA,CDR3 protein
TRBV5-1,TRBJ1-3,NA,once,TGCGCCAGCAGCTTGGGTTCAGGACTAATCTCTGGAAACACCATATATTTT,CASSLGSGLISGNTIYF
TRBV5-4,TRBJ2-2,NA,once,TGTGCCAGCAGCCCCGGGACCGGTGGGGTCGGGGAGCTGTTTTTT,CASSPGTGGVGELFF
TRBV29-1,TRBJ2-7,TRBD2,NA,TGCAGCGTTGAAGATTCTGGACTAGCGGGATTCAGGGAGCAGTACTTC,CSVEDSGLAGFREQYF
TRBV5-4,TRBJ2-3,TRBD2,once,TGTGCCAGCAGCCTACGACTAGCGGGAGGGTTTGGCACAGATACGCAGTATTTT,CASSLRLAGGFGTDTQYF
TRBV9,TRBJ2-3,TRBD1,NA,TGTGCCAGCAGCGCGTGGGACAGGGGATCAGATACGCAGTATTTT,CASSAWDRGSDTQYF
TRBV14,TRBJ2-6,TRBD1,NA,TGTGCCAGCAGCCGTAGGACAGGGGAATTCTTTGGGGCCAACGTCCTGACTTTC,CASSRRTGEFFGANVLTF
TRBV4-2,TRBJ2-1,NA,NA,TGTGCCAGCAGCCAAGGGGGGGACTGGGATGAGCAGTTCTTC,CASSQGGDWDEQFF
TRBV10-1,TRBJ1-1,TRBD1,NA,TGCGCCAGCACCCAACCCATCGGGACAGGGGAGCCACACATGGACACTGAAGCTTTCTTT,CASTQPIGTGEPHMDTEAFF
TRBV18,TRBJ2-3,NA,NA,TGTGCCAGCTCACTCTATGGGACGTTTAGCACAGATACGCAGTATTTT,CASSLYGTFSTDTQYF
TRBV30,TRBJ2-7,TRBD2,NA,TGTGCCTGGAGAGCACTAGCGGGGGGGCTCTACGAGCAGTACTTC,CAWRALAGGLYEQYF
TRBV11-2,TRBJ2-5,NA,NA,TGTGCCAGCAGCTTATACTTCGGGGAGACCCAGTACTTC,CASSLYFGETQYF
TRBV5-1,TRBJ2-7,NA,once,TGCGCCAGCAGCTTGGAATCTAGAGACGAGCAGTACTTC,CASSLESRDEQYF
TRBV4-2,TRBJ2-1,NA,NA,TGTGCCAGCAGCCAAGCTGCTAACTCCTACAATGAGCAGTTCTTC,CASSQAANSYNEQFF
TRBV23-1,TRBJ2-1,NA,NA,TGCGCCAGCAGGCCACAGGGCAATGAGCAGTTCTTC,CASRPQGNEQFF
TRBV19,TRBJ2-7,NA,NA,TGTGCCAGTAGTATAAGGGGCCGGGTTTCAACCTACGAGCAGTACTTC,CASSIRGRVSTYEQYF
TRBV6-6,TRBJ1-6,NA,NA,TGTGCCAGCAGTTACCGCAGGGCAAATTCACCCCTCCACTTT,CASSYRRANSPLHF
TRBV4-2,TRBJ2-3,NA,NA,TGTGCCAGCAGCCAAGATCCGGCGGGACCGAGCACAGATACGCAGTATTTT,CASSQDPAGPSTDTQYF
TRBV5-1,TRBJ2-1,NA,NA,TGCGCCAGCAGCTGGGGACTGGCCCAAAGGAATGAGCAGTTCTTC,CASSWGLAQRNEQFF
TRBV9,TRBJ1-6,TRBD1,NA,TGTGCCAGCAGCGCCCGACAGGGGACACCCCTCCACTTT,CASSARQGTPLHF
TRBV19,TRBJ1-1,NA,NA,TGTGCCAGTAGTGGAGAGATTGAAGCTTTCTTT,CASSGEIEAFF
TRBV5-1,TRBJ2-1,NA,NA,TGCGCCAGCAGCCTCGCGGGCCCGTACAATGAGCAGTTCTTC,CASSLAGPYNEQFF
TRBV6-4,TRBJ2-7,TRBD2,NA,TGTGCCAGCAGTTGGGGGAAGGGACTAGCGGGAGGCCCTCCCGAGTACGAGCAGTACTTC,CASSWGKGLAGGPPEYEQYF
TRBV5-1,TRBJ1-4,TRBD1,NA,TGCGCCAGCAGCCCGGGACAGGGGAGGGAAAAACTGTTTTTT,CASSPGQGREKLFF
TRBV6-5,TRBJ1-1,NA,NA,TGTGCCAGCAGTACACTGGGGGGAACTGAAGCTTTCTTT,CASSTLGGTEAFF
TRBV18,TRBJ2-5,NA,NA,TGTGCCAGCTCACCGGGGGGCCGGAGAGAGACCCAGTACTTC,CASSPGGRRETQYF
TRBV5-1,TRBJ2-1,TRBD1,NA,TGCGCCAGCAGCCCGGGGACAGTTAATGAGCAGTTCTTC,CASSPGTVNEQFF
TRBV5-1,TRBJ2-7,NA,few,TGCGCCAGCAGCGTGCGGGACCTGAGGGACGAGCAGTACTTC,CASSVRDLRDEQYF
TRBV30,TRBJ1-1,NA,NA,TGTGCCTGGAGCCGGGGCCGGAACACTGAAGCTTTCTTT,CAWSRGRNTEAFF
TRBV2,TRBJ1-2,NA,NA,TGTGCCAGCAGTGCCCTGACTGCCCGCTCATACAACTATGGCTACACCTTC,CASSALTARSYNYGYTF
TRBV5-5,TRBJ2-1,TRBD2,NA,TGTGCCAGCTTTAGCGGGGGGTTCTACAATGAGCAGTTCTTC,CASFSGGFYNEQFF
TRBV6-5,TRBJ2-7,TRBD2,NA,TGTGCCAGCAGTTACGACGGGAGGTCCTACGAGCAGTACTTC,CASSYDGRSYEQYF
TRBV9,TRBJ2-1,TRBD1,NA,TGTGCCAGCAGCGCCCCGGGACAGGGCCCCTACAATGAGCAGTTCTTC,CASSAPGQGPYNEQFF
TRBV4-2,TRBJ2-1,NA,once,TGTGCCAGCAGCCAAACGAGGGGGGACGATGAGCAGTTCTTC,CASSQTRGDDEQFF
TRBV27,TRBJ2-7,NA,NA,TGTGCCAGCAGTTTCTGGGGAGGCGAGCAGTACTTC,CASSFWGGEQYF
TRBV6-5,TRBJ2-2,TRBD1,NA,TGTGCCAGCAGTTTCCCTCCGGGACAGGGGGCCGGGGAGCTGTTTTTT,CASSFPPGQGAGELFF
TRBV10-3,TRBJ1-1,TRBD1,NA,TGTGCCATCAGCTCCGGGACAGAAACAGAAGCTTTCTTT,CAISSGTETEAFF
TRBV21-1,TRBJ1-1,NA,NA,TGTGCCAGCAGCAAGGCAGGACAGCCTCCTATGAACACTGAAGCTTTCTTT,CASSKAGQPPMNTEAFF
TRBV4-1,TRBJ2-2,NA,NA,TGCGCCAGCAGCCAAGTGGTTGGGAACACCGGGGAGCTGTTTTTT,CASSQVVGNTGELFF
TRBV7-9,TRBJ2-7,TRBD1,NA,TGTGCCAGCAGTTTAGGACAGGAAAACAATTGGGGCAAGCAGTACTTC,CASSLGQENNWGKQYF
TRBV6-6,TRBJ2-4,NA,NA,TGTGCCAGCAGTTACCTAGACAGGAAAAACATTCAGTACTTC,CASSYLDRKNIQYF
TRBV27,TRBJ1-6,NA,few,TGTGCCAGCAGTTTTGGCCAGCATAATTCACCCCTCCACTTT,CASSFGQHNSPLHF
TRBV6-6,TRBJ2-7,NA,few,TGTGCCAGCAGTTTCGACATGGGGAGCTCCTACGAGCAGTACTTC,CASSFDMGSSYEQYF
TRBV5-6,TRBJ1-2,TRBD1,once,TGTGCCAGCAGCTTCTCCAGGGGGCCCTATGGCTACACCTTC,CASSFSRGPYGYTF
TRBV28,TRBJ2-1,TRBD2,NA,TGTGCCAGCAGTTTTCCGGGACTAGCCCGGAATGAGCAGTTCTTC,CASSFPGLARNEQFF
TRBV6-1,TRBJ1-2,TRBD1,NA,TGTGCCAGCAACCCCGGACAGGTAGTCAACTATGGCTACACCTTC,CASNPGQVVNYGYTF
TRBV18,TRBJ2-1,NA,few,TGTGCCAGCTCAGACCAACGGACAGCCAACAATGAGCAGTTCTTC,CASSDQRTANNEQFF
TRBV28,TRBJ2-3,NA,NA,TGTGCCAGCAGTTTGCCCGGGACGAGAAAGGTAGATACGCAGTATTTT,CASSLPGTRKVDTQYF
TRBV10-3,TRBJ2-5,NA,NA,TGTGCCATCAGTGACCCGGGGGCCCGAAGTAAGGCCCAGTACTTC,CAISDPGARSKAQYF
TRBV15,TRBJ2-7,TRBD1,NA,TGTGCCACCAGCAGAGGGACAGGGCCTAACTACGAGCAGTACTTC,CATSRGTGPNYEQYF
TRBV6-1,TRBJ2-3,TRBD2,NA,TGTGCCAGCAGTGAAGGCGGGGGGGCCACAGATACGCAGTATTTT,CASSEGGGATDTQYF
TRBV5-1,TRBJ1-5,NA,NA,TGCGCCAGCAGCTTGTCGGGGATGTGGAATCAGCCCCAGCATTTT,CASSLSGMWNQPQHF
TRBV28,TRBJ2-4,NA,NA,TGTGCCAGCAGTTTTAGTTCAGGGTTTGGGGACATTCAGTACTTC,CASSFSSGFGDIQYF
TRBV6-1,TRBJ1-1,TRBD1,NA,TGTGCCGGGACGATTGGGACAGTTGAGAACACTGAAGCTTTCTTT,CAGTIGTVENTEAFF
TRBV6-5,TRBJ2-7,NA,NA,TGTGCCAGCAGGGAGGGTGAGGGGGCGTCCGACGAGCAGTACTTC,CASREGEGASDEQYF
TRBV4-1,TRBJ2-7,TRBD1,NA,TGCGCCAGCAGCCAAGGTGAAAGGGGGCCCTACGAGCAGTACTTC,CASSQGERGPYEQYF
TRBV4-2,TRBJ1-2,TRBD1,NA,TGTGCCAGCAGCCACCTCCCCCGGGACAGGGATGACTATGGCTACACCTTC,CASSHLPRDRDDYGYTF
TRBV6-1,TRBJ2-7,NA,NA,TGTGCCAGCAGTGAAGGGAGGGGGGACAGCTACGAGCAGTACTTC,CASSEGRGDSYEQYF
TRBV6-1,TRBJ1-2,NA,NA,TGTGCCAGCAGTTTCCGGTCGGACTATGGCTACACCTTC,CASSFRSDYGYTF
TRBV7-9,TRBJ1-4,NA,NA,TGTGCCAGCAGCCATGGACCCTACGGGTTAAAACTGTTTTTT,CASSHGPYGLKLFF